This T cell receptor beta chain was found in a study of blood T cell repertoires in COVID-19. Study context: Italy, Spain and the United States were the sources of the convalescent and acute COVID-19 samples.

The assay was immunoSEQ multiplex PCR, and TCRdb's table has in-frame clones only and misses some. The sample lists 400,000 to 500,000 clones, roughly 90% occurring once. This TCR came from a woman aged 40 to 50 who had recovered from COVID-19. The material sequenced was PBMCs or T cells enriched from blood (not recorded which).

The CDR3 here is CSAGDSYF. CDR3 sequence (DNA): TGCAGCGCAGGGGACTCATACTTC. This chain connects TRBV29-1 to TRBJ2-5; the D gene could be TRBD1 or TRBD2 (6 bases each). The CDR3 contains 8 residues. Germline V gives CDR1 SQVTM, CDR2 ANQGSEA. V shed 7 bases and J shed 14 bases, with 11 bases lying between them.